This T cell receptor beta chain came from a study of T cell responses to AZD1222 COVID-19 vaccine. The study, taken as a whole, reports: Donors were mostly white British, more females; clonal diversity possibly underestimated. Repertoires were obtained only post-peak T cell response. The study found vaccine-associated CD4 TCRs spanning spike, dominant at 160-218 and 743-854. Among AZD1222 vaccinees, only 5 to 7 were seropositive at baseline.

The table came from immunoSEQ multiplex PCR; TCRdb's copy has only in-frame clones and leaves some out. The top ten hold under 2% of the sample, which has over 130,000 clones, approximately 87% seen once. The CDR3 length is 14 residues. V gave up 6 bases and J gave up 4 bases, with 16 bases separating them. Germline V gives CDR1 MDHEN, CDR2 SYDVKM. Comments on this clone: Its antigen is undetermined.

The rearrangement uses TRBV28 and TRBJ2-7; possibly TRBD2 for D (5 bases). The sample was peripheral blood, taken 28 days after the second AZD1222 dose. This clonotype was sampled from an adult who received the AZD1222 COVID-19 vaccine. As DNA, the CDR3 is TGTGCCAGCAGGACGTATAGAACGGGGTACGAGCAGTACTTC. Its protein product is CASRTYRTGYEQYF.